What follows is one TCR beta chain and its context. MiXCR was run by TCRdb on the PCR reads, yielding one entry per CDR3 protein. Of some 650,000 distinct CDR3 sequences listed, roughly 21% are singletons. The data originate from a study of molecular identifiers for immune sequencing clone quantification. The CDR3 is made up of 17 amino acids. Trimming cost V 0 bases and J 8 bases, with 20 bases left between them. CDR1 and CDR2 (germline): SGHDT, YYEEEE. The clonotype was recovered from a human donor in good health. Some libraries in this study had Jurkat cell RNA spiked in. The V gene is TRBV5-6, the J gene TRBJ1-4; no reliable D call. Specimen: naive CD8+ T cells from blood, with Jurkat cell RNA spiked in. The subset was: FACS-sorted CD8+CD4-CCR7+CD45RA+ naive T cells. The CDR3: CASSLEEGTDGSEKLFF. The CDR3 DNA is TGTGCCAGCAGCTTGGAGGAGGGTACAGACGGGAGCGAAAAACTGTTTTTT.